This TCR beta chain originates from a study of shared clonotypes between healthy human individuals. Method: immunoSEQ multiplex PCR; TCRdb's copy keeps in-frame clones and lacks some. Here the sample spans a few hundred thousand clones, approximately 97% being singletons. Material: memory CD8+ T cells sorted from blood. The subset was: CD45RO+ cells pooled with CCR7-negative TemRA cells. This TCR was sampled from a man younger than 40 in good health.

Here the CDR3 reads CAISEASGRAHEQFF. CDR3 coding DNA: TGTGCCATCAGTGAGGCCAGCGGGAGGGCTCATGAGCAGTTCTTC. The rearrangement links TRBV10-3 to TRBJ2-1; 10 bases line up with TRBD2. After removal of 2 bases from V and 8 bases from J, the junction contained 6 bases not matched to a gene. Germline V gives CDR1 ENHRY, CDR2 SYGVKD. The CDR3 contains 15 residues.